One sample yielded the 17 T cell receptor beta chains listed below, sequenced in a study of T cell repertoires in cytomegalovirus infection. TCRdb reprocessed the reads with MiXCR, giving one entry per CDR3 protein. The data show about 340,000 distinct CDR3 sequences, just under 30% seen once. No cognate antigen is known for these TCRs. The sequenced sample was cultured PBMCs, obtained from culture after CMV antigen stimulation. These receptors were taken from a human donor in good health (CMV status not recorded). Some clones in this sample may be carry-over from other donors' samples.

V gene TRBV7-6 combines with J gene TRBJ2-7, with 12 bases matching TRBD1. The CDR3 is 16 residues long. Germline CDR1 SGHVS, CDR2 FNYEAQ. Trimming took 1 base from V and 5 from J; bases not matched to a gene: 6. The CDR3 DNA reads TGTGCCAGCAGCTTAGGAGGGGGGACAGGGGGCAACGAGCAGTACTTC. Its protein is CASSLGGGTGGNEQYF.

The table lists this clonotype with a few counts. The chain uses TRBV7-6 and TRBJ2-1, with TRBD2 as a possible D gene (5 bases). The CDR3 length is 15 residues. Germline assignment: CDR1 SGHVS and CDR2 FNYEAQ. Trimming shortened V by 5 bases and J by 3 bases, and 14 bases separated the two germline ends. This CDR3 is CASSPGLLGYNEQFF. The DNA for the CDR3 is TGTGCCAGCAGCCCTGGACTCCTGGGCTACAATGAGCAGTTCTTC.

The chain has TRBV5-4 and TRBJ2-1; either TRBD1 or TRBD2 may fit D (5 bases each). CDR3 length: 16 amino acids. The V end lost 0 bases, the J end lost 4 bases, and 14 bases lay between the germline ends. Germline lookup yields CDR1 SGHNT and CDR2 YYREEE (reference sequence). The CDR3 region is CASSLGGTFPYNEQFF. CDR3 sequence (DNA): TGTGCCAGCAGCTTGGGAGGGACCTTCCCGTACAATGAGCAGTTCTTC.

The J gene is TRBJ1-5, the V gene TRBV27; D possibly corresponds to TRBD1 (5 bases). Germline V gene lookup returns CDR1 MNHEY and CDR2 SMNVEV (reference sequence). V was shortened by 3 bases and J by 0 bases, with 9 bases between the two germline ends. CDR3 length: 15 residues. This chain's CDR3 is CASSFLGDSNQPQHF. In DNA form, the CDR3 reads TGTGCCAGCAGTTTTCTGGGGGATAGCAATCAGCCCCAGCATTTT.

The V gene is TRBV4-1, the J gene TRBJ2-1, with 8 bases aligning to TRBD2. This CDR3 region has 20 residues. V dropped 0 bases and J dropped 0; count of bases not matched to a gene: 13. Germline-derived CDR1 and CDR2 are MGHRA and YSYEKL. This CDR3 reads CASSQDPPVAGFSSYNEQFF. The CDR3 nucleotides read TGCGCCAGCAGCCAAGATCCCCCCGTAGCGGGGTTCAGCTCCTACAATGAGCAGTTCTTC.

The V call is TRBV7-3, the J call TRBJ2-5, with D tentatively TRBD1 (5 bases). V gave up 1 base and J gave up 2 bases, with 11 bases separating them. The V gene's germline CDR1 is SGHTA and CDR2 FQGTGA. The CDR3 is 15 amino acids. The CDR3 here is CASSLRKGRQETQYF. For the CDR3, the DNA is TGTGCCAGCAGCTTAAGAAAGGGGCGACAAGAGACCCAGTACTTC.

The V call is TRBV2, the J call TRBJ2-1; D is undetermined. CDR3 length: 13 residues. V lost 2 bases and J 3 bases, leaving 5 bases between the germline ends. Germline CDR1 and CDR2: SNHLY and FYNNEI. The CDR3 sequence: CASSELDYNEQFF. The CDR3 DNA follows: TGTGCCAGCAGTGAACTCGACTACAATGAGCAGTTCTTC.

This chain joins TRBV6-8 and TRBJ2-5; D call uncertain. The CDR3 consists of 14 residues. V was trimmed by 7 bases and J by 2 bases, leaving 14 bases between them. Germline-derived CDR1 and CDR2 are MNHGY and SAAAGT. The CDR3 is CASNVNSRQETQYF. CDR3 nucleotides: TGTGCCAGCAACGTAAATTCCAGGCAAGAGACCCAGTACTTC.

This clonotype showed up just once. V usage is TRBV6-6 and J usage is TRBJ2-7; D is uncertain. Trimming pared 6 bases from V and 5 bases from J, leaving 8 bases between. Germline V lookup: CDR1 MNHNY, CDR2 SVGAGI (reference sequence). The CDR3 contains 11 residues. The CDR3 bases are TGTGCCAGCAGAAACGACGACGAGCAGTACTTC. This translates into CASRNDDEQYF.

This clonotype turned up a few times. This chain links TRBV7-2 with TRBJ2-2; 7 bases match TRBD1. V lost 2 bases and J lost 7; bases outside the gene matches: 13. There are 17 residues in the CDR3. Germline V lookup: CDR1 SGHTA, CDR2 FQGNSA. The CDR3 sequence: CASSLRAEDRSVGELFF. CDR3 nucleotides: TGTGCCAGCAGCTTAAGGGCCGAGGACAGGTCGGTCGGGGAGCTGTTTTTT.

Notes on this clonotype: An end of the junction does not agree with germline; a read error may underlie this. The chain combines TRBV7-3 with TRBJ2-2; 7 bases align to TRBD1. CDR3 length: 16 amino acids. Germline V gene data show CDR1 as SGHTA and CDR2 as FQGTGA. The CDR3 loop is CASSITTGSNTGELFF. As DNA, the CDR3 is TGTGCCAGCAGCATAACGACAGGGTCGAACACCGGGGAGCTGTTTTTT.

V usage is TRBV12-3 or TRBV12-4 and J usage is TRBJ2-2, with 7 bases fitting TRBD2. The V segment lost 4 bases and the J segment 4 bases; nucleotides outside the gene matches: 6. This CDR3 spans 15 amino acids. The CDR3 DNA sequence: TGTGCCAGCAGTTGGGGGAGGGCCACCACCGGGGAGCTGTTTTTT. Protein sequence: CASSWGRATTGELFF.

The chain recombines TRBV12-3 or TRBV12-4 with TRBJ1-5, with 10 positions matching TRBD1. V lost 5 bases, J lost 5 bases, and 3 bases stayed unmatched. This CDR3 spans 14 amino acids. Here the CDR3 reads CASSPGTGDQPQHF. The DNA of the CDR3 is TGTGCCAGCAGTCCGGGGACAGGGGATCAGCCCCAGCATTTT.

The J gene is TRBJ1-1, the V gene TRBV5-1, with 8 bases identical to TRBD1. This CDR3 region has 16 residues. With V trimmed by 4 bases and J by 4 bases, 12 bases remained unmatched. Germline CDR1 and CDR2: SGHRS and YFSETQ. This chain's CDR3 is CASSPDLTGGSTEAFF. DNA for the CDR3: TGCGCCAGCAGCCCCGACTTAACAGGGGGAAGCACTGAAGCTTTCTTT.

The chain carries TRBV12-3 or TRBV12-4 and TRBJ2-3; possibly TRBD2 for D (6 bases). The CDR3 is made up of 15 amino acids. V gave up 3 bases and J gave up 0 bases, with 10 bases separating them. This CDR3 is CASSFGRGSTDTQYF. DNA of the CDR3: TGTGCCAGCAGTTTTGGGCGGGGAAGCACAGATACGCAGTATTTT.

The V call is TRBV7-6, the J call TRBJ2-1, with TRBD1 identical over 11 bases. With 0 bases clipped from V and 3 bases from J, the junction kept 4 bases outside the gene matches. CDR1 is SGHVS, CDR2 FNYEAQ, per germline. The CDR3 totals 17 residues. This chain's CDR3 is CASSLASGTGGYNEQFF. Written as DNA, the CDR3 is TGTGCCAGCAGCTTAGCTTCCGGGACAGGGGGCTACAATGAGCAGTTCTTC.

This clonotype was seen more than once but under ten times. V usage is TRBV12-5 and J usage is TRBJ2-5; TRBD2 aligns across 10 bases. J gave up 0 bases and V 5 bases, and 12 bases lay outside the gene matches. This CDR3 region has 18 residues. Germline V gene data show CDR1 as LGHNT and CDR2 as FRNRAP. The CDR3 here is CASGIGTSARGYQETQYF. In DNA form, the CDR3 reads TGTGCTAGTGGTATCGGGACTAGCGCGAGGGGATACCAAGAGACCCAGTACTTC.